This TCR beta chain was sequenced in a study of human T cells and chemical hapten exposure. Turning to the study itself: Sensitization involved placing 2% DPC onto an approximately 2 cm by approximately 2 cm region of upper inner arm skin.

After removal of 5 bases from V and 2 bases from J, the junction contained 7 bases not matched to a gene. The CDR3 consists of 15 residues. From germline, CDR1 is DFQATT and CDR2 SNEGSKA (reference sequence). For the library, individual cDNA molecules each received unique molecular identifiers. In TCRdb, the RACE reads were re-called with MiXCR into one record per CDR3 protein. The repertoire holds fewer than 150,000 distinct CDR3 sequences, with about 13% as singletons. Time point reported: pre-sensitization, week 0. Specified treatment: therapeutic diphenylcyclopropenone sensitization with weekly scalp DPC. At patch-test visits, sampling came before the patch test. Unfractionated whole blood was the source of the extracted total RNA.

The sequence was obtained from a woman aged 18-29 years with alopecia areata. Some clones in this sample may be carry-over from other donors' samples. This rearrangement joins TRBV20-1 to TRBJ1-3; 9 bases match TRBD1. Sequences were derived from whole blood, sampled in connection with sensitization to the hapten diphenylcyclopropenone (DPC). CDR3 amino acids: CSAAPWDRAGNTIYF. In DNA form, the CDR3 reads TGCAGTGCTGCACCCTGGGACAGGGCTGGAAACACCATATATTTT.